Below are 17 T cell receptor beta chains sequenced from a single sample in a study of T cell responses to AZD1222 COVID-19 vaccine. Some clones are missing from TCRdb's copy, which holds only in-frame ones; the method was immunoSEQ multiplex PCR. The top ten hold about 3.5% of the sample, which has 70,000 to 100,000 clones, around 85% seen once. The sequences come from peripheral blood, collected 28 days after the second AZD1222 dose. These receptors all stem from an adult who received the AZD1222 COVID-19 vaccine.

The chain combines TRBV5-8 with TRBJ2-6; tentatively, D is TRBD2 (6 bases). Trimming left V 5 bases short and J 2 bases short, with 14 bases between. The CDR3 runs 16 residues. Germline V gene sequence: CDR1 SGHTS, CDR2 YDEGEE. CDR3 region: CASSLGPGAGANVLTF. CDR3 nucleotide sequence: TGTGCCAGCAGTTTAGGTCCGGGGGCTGGGGCCAACGTCCTGACTTTC.

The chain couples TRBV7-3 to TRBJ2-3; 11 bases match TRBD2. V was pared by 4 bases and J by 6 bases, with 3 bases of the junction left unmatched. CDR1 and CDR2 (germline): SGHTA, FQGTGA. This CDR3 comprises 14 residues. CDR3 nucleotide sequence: TGTGCCAGCAGCTCGGGACTAGCGGTGGATACGCAGTATTTT. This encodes CASSSGLAVDTQYF.

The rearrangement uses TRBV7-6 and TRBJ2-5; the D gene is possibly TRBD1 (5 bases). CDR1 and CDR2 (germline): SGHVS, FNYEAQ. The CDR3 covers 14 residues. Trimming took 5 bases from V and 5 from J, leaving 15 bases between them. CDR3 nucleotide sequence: TGTGCCAGCAGCACAGTAGGGGTCGGGGAGACCCAGTACTTC. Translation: CASSTVGVGETQYF. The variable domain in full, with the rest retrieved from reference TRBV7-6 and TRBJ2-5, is GAGVSQSPRYKVTKRGQDVALRCDPISGHVSLYWYRQALGQGPEFLTYFNYEAQQDKSGLPNDRFSAERPEGSISTLTIQRTEQRDSAMYRCASSTVGVGETQYFGPGTRLLVL.

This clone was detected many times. CDR3 sequence reads: CASSNSGGNTDTQYF. The DNA of the CDR3 is TGTGCCAGCAGCAATAGCGGGGGAAACACAGATACGCAGTATTTT. The chain links TRBV6-5 to TRBJ2-3; 9 nucleotides match TRBD2. Germline CDR1 MNHEY, CDR2 SVGAGI. The CDR3 is 15 amino acids. Trimming cost V 6 bases and J 2 bases; bases outside gene matches: 6.

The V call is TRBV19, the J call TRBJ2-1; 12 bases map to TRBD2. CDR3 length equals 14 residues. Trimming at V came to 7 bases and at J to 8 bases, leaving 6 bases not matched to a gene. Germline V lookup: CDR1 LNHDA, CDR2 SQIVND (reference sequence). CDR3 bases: TGTGCCAGTATCTCGACTAGCGGGAGTGATGAGCAGTTCTTC. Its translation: CASISTSGSDEQFF. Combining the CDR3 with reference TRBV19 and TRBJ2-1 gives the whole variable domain DGGITQSPKYLFRKEGQNVTLSCEQNLNHDAMYWYRQDPGQGLRLIYYSQIVNDFQKGDIAEGYSVSREKKESFPLTVTSAQKNPTAFYLCASISTSGSDEQFFGPGTRLTVL.

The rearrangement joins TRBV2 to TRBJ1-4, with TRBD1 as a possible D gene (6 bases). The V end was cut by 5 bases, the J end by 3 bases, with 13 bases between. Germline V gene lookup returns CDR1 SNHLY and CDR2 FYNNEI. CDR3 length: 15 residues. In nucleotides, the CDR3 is TGTGCCAGCAGTTCGGGACAATCGGCTAATGAAAAACTGTTTTTT. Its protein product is CASSSGQSANEKLFF.

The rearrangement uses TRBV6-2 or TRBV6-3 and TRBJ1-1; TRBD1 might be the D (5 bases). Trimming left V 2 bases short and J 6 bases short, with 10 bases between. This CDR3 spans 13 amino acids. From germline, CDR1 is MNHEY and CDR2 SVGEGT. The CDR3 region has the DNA TGTGCCAGCAGTTACAGGGGTGACGCTGAAGCTTTCTTT. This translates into CASSYRGDAEAFF.

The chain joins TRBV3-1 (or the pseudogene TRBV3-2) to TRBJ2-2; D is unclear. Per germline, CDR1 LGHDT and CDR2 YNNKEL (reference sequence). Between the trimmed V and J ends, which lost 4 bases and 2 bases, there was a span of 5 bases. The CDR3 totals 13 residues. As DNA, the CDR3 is TGTGCCAGCAGCCCGGGCAACACCGGGGAGCTGTTTTTT. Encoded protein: CASSPGNTGELFF.

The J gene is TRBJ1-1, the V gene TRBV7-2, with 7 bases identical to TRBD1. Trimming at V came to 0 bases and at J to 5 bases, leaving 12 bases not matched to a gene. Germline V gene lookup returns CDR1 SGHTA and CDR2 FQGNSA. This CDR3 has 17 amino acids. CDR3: CASSLAQRAGGETEAFF. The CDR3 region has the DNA TGTGCCAGCAGCTTAGCGCAGAGGGCAGGGGGAGAAACTGAAGCTTTCTTT. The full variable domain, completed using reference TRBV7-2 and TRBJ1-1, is GAGVSQSPSNKVTEKGKDVELRCDPISGHTALYWYRQSLGQGLEFLIYFQGNSAPDKSGLPSDRFSAERTGGSVSTLTIQRTQQEDSAVYLCASSLAQRAGGETEAFFGQGTRLTVV.

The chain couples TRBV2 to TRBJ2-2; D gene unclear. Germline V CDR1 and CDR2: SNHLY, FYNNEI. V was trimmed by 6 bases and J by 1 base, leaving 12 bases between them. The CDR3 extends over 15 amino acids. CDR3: CASRRPDRNTGELFF. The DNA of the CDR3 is TGTGCCAGCAGGAGACCGGACCGGAACACCGGGGAGCTGTTTTTT.

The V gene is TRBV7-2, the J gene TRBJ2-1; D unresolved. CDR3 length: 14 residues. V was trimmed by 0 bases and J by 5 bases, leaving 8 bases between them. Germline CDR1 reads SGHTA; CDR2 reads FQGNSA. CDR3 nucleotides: TGTGCCAGCAGCTTAGCGAACTGGGACAATGAGCAGTTCTTC. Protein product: CASSLANWDNEQFF.

In DNA, the CDR3 is TGTGCCAGCAGCTTCGGGTGGGAAGCTTTCTTT. This encodes CASSFGWEAFF. The V and J genes are TRBV11-1 and TRBJ1-1; D not certain. The CDR3 loop spans 11 amino acids. Germline CDR1 is SGHAT and CDR2 is FQDESV (reference sequence). V was clipped by 3 bases and J by 8 bases, with 7 bases between them.

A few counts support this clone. The CDR3 DNA sequence: TGTGCCAGCAGTGAATCCCAGGGGGCGGGCTATGGCTACACCTTC. The encoded protein is CASSESQGAGYGYTF. The chain recombines TRBV25-1 with TRBJ1-2; 8 positions match TRBD1. The V and J ends lost 1 base and 4 bases, in that order; junction bases with no gene match: 5. The CDR3 is 15 residues long. Per germline, CDR1 MGHDK and CDR2 SYGVNS.

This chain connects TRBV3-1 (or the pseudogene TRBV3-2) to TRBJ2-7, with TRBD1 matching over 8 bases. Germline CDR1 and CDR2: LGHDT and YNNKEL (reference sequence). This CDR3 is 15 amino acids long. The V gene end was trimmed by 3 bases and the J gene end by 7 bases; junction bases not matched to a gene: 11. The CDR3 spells CASSQTGVAAGEQYF. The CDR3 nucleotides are TGTGCCAGCAGCCAGACAGGGGTCGCCGCGGGGGAGCAGTACTTC.

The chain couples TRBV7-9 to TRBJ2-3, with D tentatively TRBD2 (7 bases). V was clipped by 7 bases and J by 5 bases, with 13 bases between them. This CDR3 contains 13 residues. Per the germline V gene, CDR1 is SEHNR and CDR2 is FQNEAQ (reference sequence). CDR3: CASIREGGDTQYF. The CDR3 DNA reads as TGTGCCAGCATCAGGGAGGGGGGAGATACGCAGTATTTT.

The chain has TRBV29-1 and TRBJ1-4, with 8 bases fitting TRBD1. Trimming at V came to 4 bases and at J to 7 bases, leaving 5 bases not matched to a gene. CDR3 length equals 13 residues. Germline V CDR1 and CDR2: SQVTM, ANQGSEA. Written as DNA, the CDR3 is TGCAGCGTTGGCGGACAGGGAAGTGAAAAACTGTTTTTT. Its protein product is CSVGGQGSEKLFF.

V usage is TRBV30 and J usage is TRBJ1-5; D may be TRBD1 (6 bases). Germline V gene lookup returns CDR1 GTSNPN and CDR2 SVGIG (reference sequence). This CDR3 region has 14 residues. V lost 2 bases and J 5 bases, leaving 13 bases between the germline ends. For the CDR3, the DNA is TGTGCCTGGAGTAGGGGGGCGCGGGATCAGCCCCAGCATTTT. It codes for CAWSRGARDQPQHF.